Described below is a single T cell receptor (beta chain) sequence and its context. Its antigen has not been determined. The read ends 3 residues before the CDR3 terminus; that terminus is restored from the germline J gene. TCR beta CDR3 regions were amplified by multiplex PCR from an average of approximately 1,200 ng genomic DNA per sample using the immunoSEQ assay. To correct primer bias, the assay used a complete synthetic TCR repertoire to set an amplification baseline. The amplicons were sequenced on the Illumina platform. As for the authors' bioinformatics: Error correction of the sequences involved clustering with frequency ratios plus a modified nearest-neighbor algorithm, after which the sequences were analyzed in the immunoSEQ Analyzer using IMGT gene definitions. At each rarefaction depth, TCR richness and evenness were averaged across 20 rarefaction repeats, and samples with fewer sequences than that depth were excluded. Relative abundances of V, D and J genes were compared between groups using Wilcoxon rank sum tests, with FDR correction applied. In the blinded duplicates, the intraclass correlation was around 96% for TCR richness and averaged approximately 82% across 55 to 75 gene segments. TCRdb stores this immuneACCESS table with in-frame sequences only. Part of the clones is absent; in the studies checked, under half of the shortfall reflects unresolved V genes, and no reason is known for the rest. V and J calls and clone size are as listed in that table; D and trimming were resolved from the DNA. For this sample, the table gives under 50,000 clones. About 1% of the sample goes to the ten largest clones.

Every participant had a single incident cervical HPV16 infection, and prevalent HPV16 infections were excluded. Cervical HPV DNA was detected with MY09/MY11 PCR, and genotyping was done with dot-blot hybridization. Under 19 mL of heparinized blood were centrifuged, and the buffy coat was aliquoted, frozen at -30°C, then stored at -80°C. QIAGEN kits were used to extract genomic DNA from the buffy coat specimens. These data originate in a study of T cells in women clearing cervical HPV infection listed by TCRdb under 2018. Concerning the study at large: Cases were 20 to 25 women with histologically confirmed HPV16-related CIN3 or worse, including a couple of invasive cancers. Controls were over 20 women whose single incident HPV16 infection cleared within 12 months without precancer or cancer developing. Blood from cases was collected at the visit at which the lesion was first identified, whereas blood from controls was collected once infection was no longer detected. Among cases, blood sampling occurred a median of about 160 days after lesion detection, with an interquartile range of roughly 85 to 200 days. Since only a few of the women had HLA typing available, the possibility that HLA type was acting as a confounder could not be ruled out. Nested within Costa Rica's Guanacaste HPV Natural History Study, an exploratory proof-of-principle case-control study compared TCR repertoires across cervical HPV16 outcomes. Cases and controls were matched on year of sample collection and on age within five years. Cases had a median age of about 34 years compared with 38 for controls, and baseline characteristics showed no significant differences between the groups. The parent cohort enrolled approximately 9,200 women aged 18 or older in Guanacaste, Costa Rica, during about 1992 to 1995 and followed them for less than 9 years. Five blinded duplicates per group were added as quality controls, giving around 60 samples: about 50 participants and 10 replicates. General findings and caveats noted by the study authors: TRBV6-7 relative abundance was lower in cases than in controls (approximately 0.11% versus 0.16%; Bonferroni P = 0.0008). Random forest classifiers that combined richness and V gene abundances separated cases from controls with an estimated AUC of under 0.85. Because the number of T cells per sample was unknown, the richness differences could reflect varying T-cell content rather than repertoire biology. Whether associations preceded infection or resulted from infection could not be shown with the cross-sectional design, and effector/memory subsets and HPV-specific T cells were not isolated. TCR repertoire richness was significantly higher in CIN3+ cases than in controls across sequencing depths, while evenness did not differ.

Clipping removes 3 bases from V and 10 bases from J, with 9 as the unmatched junction base count. Reading from cysteine to phenylalanine, the CDR3 counts 15 amino acids. Sequencing covers 36 bases of the CDR3, shown here with the frame starting at base 1. The germline V gene (reference sequence) sets CDR1 to SGHAT and CDR2 to FQDESV. Rearrangement joined TRBV11-1 to TRBJ1-6, and TRBD1 matches 7 of the central bases. The TCR sequence derives from a woman between 18 and 70 years old with a cervical HPV16 infection that either progressed to CIN3+ or cleared (not recorded which). The sequenced sample was blood buffy coat. Incomplete CDR3 DNA: TGTGCCAGCAGCTTGGCCCCAGGGGGAAAATCACCC. The resulting protein is CASSLAPGGKSP. The whole CDR3 sequence reads CASSLAPGGKSPLHF. Full variable domain (CDR3 extended with the reference TRBV11-1 and TRBJ1-6 proteins): EAEVAQSPRYKITEKSQAVAFWCDPISGHATLYWYRQILGQGPELLVQFQDESVVDDSQLPKDRFSAERLKGVDSTLKIQPAELGDSAMYLCASSLAPGGKSPLHFGNGTRLTVT.